Listed below are T cell receptor beta chains from one sample, sequenced in a study of T cell changes during pregnancy in multiple sclerosis. Measured with immunoSEQ multiplex PCR; TCRdb has only the in-frame clones, and not every one. The table records tens of thousands of clones, 88% of them present only once. Sequenced material: peripheral blood, taken in the first trimester of pregnancy. These receptors were taken from a female donor with multiple sclerosis, enrolled in a pregnancy study. The CDR3 runs from the conserved cysteine through the conserved F or W. D genes are given only for firm matches. Clone size is stated in some rows and not others, as once, few, many or a class when expanded.

d_call: NA; cdr3_length: 14; v_call: TRBV30; j_call: TRBJ1-4; clone_size: NA; cdr3_aa: CAWSVQGSNEKLFF; cdr3_nt: TGTGCCTGGAGTGTCCAGGGATCAAATGAAAAACTGTTTTTT
d_call: TRBD1; cdr3_length: 14; v_call: TRBV5-1; j_call: TRBJ2-1; clone_size: NA; cdr3_aa: CASSLTGGGSEQFF; cdr3_nt: TGCGCCAGCAGCCTGACAGGGGGGGGGAGTGAGCAGTTCTTC
d_call: TRBD2; cdr3_length: 16; v_call: TRBV5-1; j_call: TRBJ2-1; clone_size: NA; cdr3_aa: CASSLGGGSSYNEQFF; cdr3_nt: TGCGCCAGCAGCTTGGGGGGCGGGAGCTCCTACAATGAGCAGTTCTTC
d_call: NA; cdr3_length: 14; v_call: TRBV6-6; j_call: TRBJ1-1; clone_size: NA; cdr3_aa: CASRGREGPTEAFF; cdr3_nt: TGTGCCAGCAGGGGCCGGGAAGGGCCGACTGAAGCTTTCTTT
d_call: NA; cdr3_length: 13; v_call: TRBV5-1; j_call: TRBJ2-7; clone_size: once; cdr3_aa: CASSSEATYEQYF; cdr3_nt: TGCGCCAGCAGTTCCGAGGCTACCTACGAGCAGTACTTC
d_call: NA; cdr3_length: 14; v_call: TRBV28; j_call: TRBJ2-7; clone_size: NA; cdr3_aa: CASSFKGSSYEQYF; cdr3_nt: TGTGCCAGCAGTTTCAAAGGGAGCTCCTACGAGCAGTACTTC
d_call: NA; cdr3_length: 14; v_call: TRBV2; j_call: TRBJ2-1; clone_size: NA; cdr3_aa: CASLERRAYNEQFF; cdr3_nt: TGTGCCAGCCTGGAGCGGAGAGCCTACAATGAGCAGTTCTTC
d_call: TRBD2; cdr3_length: 15; v_call: TRBV6-5; j_call: TRBJ2-7; clone_size: NA; cdr3_aa: CASRHGLAGTYEQYF; cdr3_nt: TGTGCCAGCAGGCACGGACTAGCGGGAACCTACGAGCAGTACTTC
d_call: TRBD1; cdr3_length: 15; v_call: TRBV7-9; j_call: TRBJ1-3; clone_size: NA; cdr3_aa: CASSSNLDRGNTIYF; cdr3_nt: TGTGCCAGCAGCTCCAACTTGGACAGGGGAAACACCATATATTTT
d_call: NA; cdr3_length: 13; v_call: TRBV13; j_call: TRBJ2-1; clone_size: few; cdr3_aa: CASSSQLDNEQFF; cdr3_nt: TGTGCCAGCAGCTCGCAACTTGACAATGAGCAGTTCTTC
d_call: NA; cdr3_length: 13; v_call: TRBV6-1; j_call: TRBJ2-7; clone_size: NA; cdr3_aa: CASSDSVSYEQYF; cdr3_nt: TGTGCCAGCAGTGATAGCGTTTCCTACGAGCAGTACTTC
d_call: TRBD1; cdr3_length: 18; v_call: TRBV11-2; j_call: TRBJ1-1; clone_size: NA; cdr3_aa: CASSLGGQGAPMNTEAFF; cdr3_nt: TGTGCCAGCAGCTTAGGGGGACAGGGGGCTCCGATGAACACTGAAGCTTTCTTT
d_call: TRBD1; cdr3_length: 13; v_call: TRBV27; j_call: TRBJ1-1; clone_size: NA; cdr3_aa: CASSPLTGSEAFF; cdr3_nt: TGTGCCAGCAGCCCCTTGACAGGGTCTGAAGCTTTCTTT
d_call: NA; cdr3_length: 15; v_call: TRBV9; j_call: TRBJ2-1; clone_size: once; cdr3_aa: CASSKQGNSYNEQFF; cdr3_nt: TGTGCCAGCAGCAAACAGGGAAACTCCTACAATGAGCAGTTCTTC
d_call: TRBD1; cdr3_length: 15; v_call: TRBV5-6; j_call: TRBJ1-1; clone_size: NA; cdr3_aa: CASSLVGTVNTEAFF; cdr3_nt: TGTGCCAGCAGCTTGGTCGGGACAGTGAACACTGAAGCTTTCTTT
d_call: NA; cdr3_length: 13; v_call: TRBV18; j_call: TRBJ2-7; clone_size: NA; cdr3_aa: CASSQGQDYEQYF; cdr3_nt: TGTGCCAGCTCACAAGGACAAGACTACGAGCAGTACTTC
d_call: TRBD1; cdr3_length: 12; v_call: TRBV7-9; j_call: TRBJ2-5; clone_size: NA; cdr3_aa: CASSNHRGTQYF; cdr3_nt: TGTGCCAGCAGCAACCACAGGGGGACCCAGTACTTC
d_call: NA; cdr3_length: 20; v_call: TRBV15; j_call: TRBJ2-1; clone_size: once; cdr3_aa: CATSRGYVGYPPGSYNEQFF; cdr3_nt: TGTGCCACCAGCAGAGGATACGTAGGCTACCCCCCGGGCTCCTACAATGAGCAGTTCTTC
d_call: NA; cdr3_length: 13; v_call: TRBV29-1; j_call: TRBJ1-2; clone_size: NA; cdr3_aa: CSVELVRAHGYTF; cdr3_nt: TGCAGCGTTGAACTCGTCAGGGCGCATGGCTACACCTTC
d_call: TRBD2; cdr3_length: 14; v_call: TRBV5-4; j_call: TRBJ2-3; clone_size: NA; cdr3_aa: CASRWSGRTDTQYF; cdr3_nt: TGTGCCAGCAGATGGAGCGGGAGGACAGATACGCAGTATTTT
d_call: NA; cdr3_length: 12; v_call: TRBV6-5; j_call: TRBJ2-2; clone_size: NA; cdr3_aa: CASRPSGGELFF; cdr3_nt: TGTGCCAGCAGACCCTCAGGGGGGGAGCTGTTTTTT
d_call: NA; cdr3_length: 15; v_call: TRBV5-8; j_call: TRBJ2-1; clone_size: NA; cdr3_aa: CASSPRLDPHNEQFF; cdr3_nt: TGTGCCAGCAGCCCTCGACTAGATCCCCACAATGAGCAGTTCTTC
d_call: TRBD2; cdr3_length: 16; v_call: TRBV11-2; j_call: TRBJ2-3; clone_size: NA; cdr3_aa: CASSLISASGGDTQYF; cdr3_nt: TGTGCCAGCAGCTTAATTAGTGCTAGCGGGGGAGATACGCAGTATTTT
d_call: NA; cdr3_length: 15; v_call: TRBV11-2; j_call: TRBJ2-7; clone_size: few; cdr3_aa: CASSLDVLPGDEQYF; cdr3_nt: TGTGCCAGCAGCTTAGATGTATTGCCAGGCGACGAGCAGTACTTC
d_call: NA; cdr3_length: 15; v_call: TRBV2; j_call: TRBJ1-5; clone_size: once; cdr3_aa: CASSIQGLGNQPQHF; cdr3_nt: TGTGCCAGCAGTATTCAGGGGCTCGGGAATCAGCCCCAGCATTTT
d_call: NA; cdr3_length: 13; v_call: TRBV7-2; j_call: TRBJ1-5; clone_size: once; cdr3_aa: CASSFSPDQPQHF; cdr3_nt: TGTGCCAGCAGCTTTAGTCCGGATCAGCCCCAGCATTTT
d_call: NA; cdr3_length: 15; v_call: TRBV12-5; j_call: TRBJ1-2; clone_size: NA; cdr3_aa: CASGLVPQWGHGYTF; cdr3_nt: TGTGCTAGTGGTTTGGTACCCCAATGGGGCCATGGCTACACCTTC
d_call: TRBD1; cdr3_length: 13; v_call: TRBV19; j_call: TRBJ2-7; clone_size: NA; cdr3_aa: CASSMGTGGEQYF; cdr3_nt: TGTGCCAGTAGTATGGGGACAGGGGGCGAGCAGTACTTC
d_call: NA; cdr3_length: 13; v_call: TRBV5-1; j_call: TRBJ2-3; clone_size: once; cdr3_aa: CASSSSSTDTQYF; cdr3_nt: TGCGCCAGCAGCTCCTCTAGCACAGATACGCAGTATTTT
d_call: NA; cdr3_length: 15; v_call: TRBV27; j_call: TRBJ2-3; clone_size: NA; cdr3_aa: CASGPGSSPADTQYF; cdr3_nt: TGTGCCAGCGGCCCGGGAAGCTCCCCCGCAGATACGCAGTATTTT
d_call: TRBD2; cdr3_length: 17; v_call: TRBV7-3; j_call: TRBJ2-7; clone_size: once; cdr3_aa: CASSLEGASGRRGEQYF; cdr3_nt: TGTGCCAGCAGCTTGGAGGGCGCTAGCGGGAGGCGGGGAGAGCAGTACTTC
d_call: NA; cdr3_length: 13; v_call: TRBV6-5; j_call: TRBJ1-2; clone_size: NA; cdr3_aa: CASSRRGPYGYTF; cdr3_nt: TGTGCCAGCAGTCGCAGGGGTCCCTATGGCTACACCTTC
d_call: TRBD2; cdr3_length: 13; v_call: TRBV29-1; j_call: TRBJ2-3; clone_size: NA; cdr3_aa: CSVAREVGDTQYF; cdr3_nt: TGCAGCGTTGCCCGGGAGGTAGGAGATACGCAGTATTTT
d_call: TRBD2; cdr3_length: 13; v_call: TRBV6-6; j_call: TRBJ2-1; clone_size: NA; cdr3_aa: CASSYSQRDNRFF; cdr3_nt: TGTGCCAGCAGTTACTCACAGCGGGATAATCGGTTCTTC
d_call: NA; cdr3_length: 12; v_call: TRBV19; j_call: TRBJ2-7; clone_size: NA; cdr3_aa: CASSMGAYEQYF; cdr3_nt: TGTGCCAGTAGTATGGGAGCCTACGAGCAGTACTTC
d_call: NA; cdr3_length: 11; v_call: TRBV5-4; j_call: TRBJ2-5; clone_size: NA; cdr3_aa: CASIGRGTQYF; cdr3_nt: TGTGCCAGCATAGGCCGAGGAACCCAGTACTTC
d_call: TRBD2; cdr3_length: 16; v_call: TRBV5-1; j_call: TRBJ2-3; clone_size: NA; cdr3_aa: CASSLVGGRAIDTQYF; cdr3_nt: TGCGCCAGCAGCTTGGTAGGCGGGAGGGCTATAGATACGCAGTATTTT
d_call: NA; cdr3_length: 13; v_call: TRBV29-1; j_call: TRBJ1-2; clone_size: NA; cdr3_aa: CSATDQRNYGYTF; cdr3_nt: TGCAGCGCGACAGATCAACGTAACTATGGCTACACCTTC